Detailed here is one T cell receptor (beta chain). The antigen is unknown. The source of the sample is a study of T cell responses to AZD1222 COVID-19 vaccine. Study-level findings and limits: Clonal diversity was possibly underestimated, and the donors were mostly white British, with more females. Targeting of unmutated variant regions was reportedly seen in nearly half of spike-specific TCRs.

V gave up 0 bases and J gave up 6 bases, with 9 bases separating them. CDR1 is MNHEY, CDR2 SMNVEV, per germline (reference sequence). This CDR3 comprises 14 residues. Sequencing used immunoSEQ multiplex PCR; TCRdb keeps in-frame clones, though not all of them. The profile shows some 100,000 clones, approximately 90% of them singletons. The source material was peripheral blood, sampled on day 0 of AZD1222 vaccination. The source is an adult in good health. The genes are TRBV27 and TRBJ2-4; no definite D call. CDR3 amino acids: CASSLSSSLNIQYF. CDR3 in DNA: TGTGCCAGCAGTTTATCGTCGAGTTTAAACATTCAGTACTTC.